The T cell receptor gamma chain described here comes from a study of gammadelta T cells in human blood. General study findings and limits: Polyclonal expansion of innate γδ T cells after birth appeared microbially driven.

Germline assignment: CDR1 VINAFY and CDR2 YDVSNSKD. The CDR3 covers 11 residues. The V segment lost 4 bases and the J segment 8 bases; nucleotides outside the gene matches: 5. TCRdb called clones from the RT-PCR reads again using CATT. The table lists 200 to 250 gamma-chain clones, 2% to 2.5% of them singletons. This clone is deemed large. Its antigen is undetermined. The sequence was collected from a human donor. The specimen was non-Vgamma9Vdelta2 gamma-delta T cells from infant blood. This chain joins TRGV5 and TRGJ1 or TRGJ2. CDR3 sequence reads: CATWDQNKKLF. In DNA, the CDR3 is TGTGCCACCTGGGATCAAAATAAGAAACTCTTT.